This T cell receptor beta chain was retrieved from a study of CD8 T cells in Susac syndrome. Sequencing of TCR beta was performed on blood CD8+ T cells and on blood CD4+ T cells. Stable or active relapsing-remitting multiple sclerosis, untreated and meeting revised McDonald criteria, defined the controls. The germline gives CDR1 WSHSY, CDR2 SAAADI. CDR3 length: 13 residues. Trimming stripped 0 bases from V and 8 bases from J, with 8 bases between. RNA amounts of about 0.5 to 1 ug underwent reverse transcription with random hexamers. TCR beta CDR3 was amplified by immunoSEQ covering 54 Vbeta and 13 Jbeta. From the immunoSEQ multiplex PCR reads, TCRdb called clonotypes with MiXCR, one entry per CDR3 protein. The profile shows approximately 150,000 distinct CDR3 sequences, 80% of them singletons.

The sequenced material came from CD8+ T cells from PBMCs. This chain joins TRBV10-2 and TRBJ2-4; D not resolved. The clonotype comes from a human donor with multiple sclerosis. This CDR3 reads CASSESLRDIQYF. CDR3 nucleotides: TGCGCCAGCAGTGAGTCGTTGAGAGACATTCAGTACTTC.